This T cell receptor beta chain was obtained from a study of T cells in Graves' hyperthyroidism and ophthalmopathy. The investigators amplified TCR beta CDR3 regions from RNA transcripts. In the first-round RT-PCR of the TCR CDR3, the HTBI primer set was used. TCRdb reprocessed the multiplex PCR reads via MiXCR and lists one record per CDR3 protein. Here the sample spans 550,000 to 700,000 distinct CDR3 sequences, about 45% being singletons. Patients having uncontrolled infection, another autoimmune disease, pregnancy or lactation were not included. Each diagnosis drew on symptoms, thyroxine, TRAb, thyroid ultrasound and orbital computed tomography findings. As for this clonotype: Its target is unknown.

V shed 6 bases and J shed 1 base, with 20 bases lying between them. The CDR3 covers 16 residues. Per the germline V gene, CDR1 is SGDLS and CDR2 is YYNGEE. General study results and limits: Ophthalmopathy onset followed model prediction by a median around 6.9 months. Most thyroid clonotypes expanded above 0.001 were also detected in blood.

The rearrangement joins TRBV9 to TRBJ2-7; D possibly uses TRBD1 or TRBD2 (5 bases each). Sequenced input: peripheral blood or thyroid tissue (not recorded which). The origin of this receptor is an adult woman with Graves' disease, either hyperthyroidism or ophthalmopathy (not recorded which). The CDR3 sequence: CASIRIPRDGSYEQYF. The CDR3 DNA sequence: TGTGCCAGCATCCGTATTCCCCGGGACGGGTCCTACGAGCAGTACTTC.